This TCR beta chain is drawn from a study of T cell responses to AZD1222 COVID-19 vaccine (dated by TCRdb to the early 2020s). General notes on the study: AZD1222 recipients whose second dose came at about 4 weeks and those whose second dose came at about 12 weeks were combined into one group, since spike-specific TCR depth and breadth did not differ between the two schedules. TCR sequencing covered fewer than 250 trial participants: about 210 given two doses of AZD1222 and 26 given two doses of MenACWY control vaccine. Trial participants were enrolled into age subgroups of 18-55, 56-69 and 70-plus years, which contained around 140, 26 and 57 TCR-sequenced participants, respectively. The investigation overall reported the following: Vaccine-associated CD4 TCRs spanned the whole spike protein, with dominant responses in regions 160-218 and 743-854. Reportedly, close to half of the unique spike-specific TCRs recognized epitopes lying outside the regions that are mutated in the B.1.351 and B.1.1.7 variants. Because no samples from the day 14 peak response were available, repertoires could be characterized only after the peak T cell response. The 56-69-year group was small, and its depth increase did not reach significance, likely because of low power. Most participants were white British and females outnumbered males, and the authors suggested that clonal diversity may have been underestimated. Only five to seven AZD1222 recipients were SARS-CoV-2 seropositive at baseline, limiting conclusions about previously exposed vaccinees. A significant rise in spike-specific TCR breadth and depth was observed after two AZD1222 doses relative to day 0 and relative to MenACWY recipients.

This clone showed up just a few times. Its cognate antigen has yet to be identified. The input lacks base qualities; no much larger clone sits a single base away. V lost 5 bases and J lost 9 bases, and the count of bases not matched to a germline gene is 18. CDR1 SGHDT and CDR2 YYEEEE are derived from the germline V gene. The cysteine opens and the phenylalanine closes a CDR3 of 16 amino acids. Only the CDR3 DNA is retained, 48 bases long and in frame from the first base. The CDR3 regions of human TCRbeta chains were analyzed by immunosequencing. Under the source paper's analysis protocol: Repertoire TCRs were matched against a reference library of SARS-CoV-2-specific TCRs generated with the MIRA antigen-specificity platform. Breadth was defined as the fraction of unique TCRs that were SARS-CoV-2-associated. Depth was defined as the fraction of total T cells that were SARS-CoV-2-associated. Using the MIRA data, each spike-specific TCR was mapped to the spike region that the TCR reacts to and placed in a CD4 or CD8 class. Log10-transformed breadth and depth values were compared by one-way ANOVA with Sidak's multiple comparisons tests. TCRdb took over this immuneACCESS table, retaining in-frame rearrangements with V and J assigned. Such tables are incomplete; in checked studies, under half of the missing clones stem from an unresolved V gene, and the remainder is unexplained. The V and J calls and the clone size are those of that table, but D and trimming were determined from the DNA. This sample gives approximately 130,000 clones in total; 93% of them show up just once. Jointly, the top ten make up 0.85% to 0.95% of the sample.

Per the publication, the time point label means: baseline before first vaccination. The vaccinee samples were drawn from two UK trials, COV001 and COV002, one of which was a single-blind randomized controlled phase 2/3 trial testing AZD1222 (ChAdOx1 nCoV-19) in healthy adults. For TCRbeta chain sequencing, PBMC samples from trial participants were taken at day 0 and at day 28 after the second dose. The TCR sequence derives from an adult in good health. Rearrangement joined TRBV5-6 to TRBJ1-1; 8 nucleotides in the junction match TRBD1. The starting material was peripheral blood, obtained on day 0 of AZD1222 vaccination. The bases read TGTGCCAGCAGTCCGGCGTGGGACAGGCCCTTCGAAAAAGCTTTCTTT. Translation gives CASSPAWDRPFEKAFF.